This is a list of T cell receptor beta chains from one sample in a study of CD8 T cells in ankylosing spondylitis. TCRdb re-derived calls from the 5' RACE reads in MiXCR, one entry per CDR3 protein. Among 670,000 or so distinct CDR3 sequences listed, under 20% were seen once. The specimen was blood, either unsorted or a sorted T cell fraction (not recorded which). Receptor source: a male donor with ankylosing spondylitis. The CDR3 runs from the conserved cysteine through the conserved F or W. D genes are given only for firm matches. Expanded clones are given a class, and other clones once, few, many or no size at all.

clone size	D gene	V gene	J gene	CDR3 protein	CDR3 DNA
few	NA	TRBV12-3/TRBV12-4	TRBJ1-5	CASSSVVGFQPQHF	TGTGCCAGCAGTTCCGTTGTGGGTTTTCAGCCCCAGCATTTT
NA	TRBD1	TRBV12-3/TRBV12-4	TRBJ1-1	CASSLAHDRAAFF	TGTGCCAGCAGTTTAGCGCATGACAGGGCCGCTTTCTTT
NA	NA	TRBV7-2	TRBJ1-1	CASSPLGDEAFF	TGTGCCAGCAGCCCCCTGGGGGATGAAGCTTTCTTT
NA	NA	TRBV3-1	TRBJ2-5	CASSHSGAKETQYF	TGTGCCAGCAGCCATTCGGGGGCCAAAGAGACCCAGTACTTC
NA	NA	TRBV12-5	TRBJ2-7	CASDLEQGMKQYF	TGTGCTAGTGACCTGGAACAGGGTATGAAGCAGTACTTC
NA	NA	TRBV4-3	TRBJ2-1	CASSQGRVNEQFF	TGCGCCAGCAGCCAAGGAAGGGTCAATGAGCAGTTCTTC
many	NA	TRBV12-3/TRBV12-4	TRBJ1-5	CASSTFSNQPQHF	TGTGCCAGCTCCACTTTCAGCAATCAGCCCCAGCATTTT
few	TRBD2	TRBV6-5	TRBJ2-1	CASSPTSGREFF	TGTGCCAGCAGTCCGACTAGCGGGCGGGAGTTCTTC
few	TRBD1	TRBV15	TRBJ2-5	CATSRVRTGTGQETQYF	TGTGCCACCAGCAGAGTCAGAACCGGGACAGGCCAAGAGACCCAGTACTTC
NA	NA	TRBV4-3	TRBJ2-3	CASSQDTGLGTQYF	TGCGCCAGCAGCCAAGATACAGGGTTGGGTACGCAGTATTTT